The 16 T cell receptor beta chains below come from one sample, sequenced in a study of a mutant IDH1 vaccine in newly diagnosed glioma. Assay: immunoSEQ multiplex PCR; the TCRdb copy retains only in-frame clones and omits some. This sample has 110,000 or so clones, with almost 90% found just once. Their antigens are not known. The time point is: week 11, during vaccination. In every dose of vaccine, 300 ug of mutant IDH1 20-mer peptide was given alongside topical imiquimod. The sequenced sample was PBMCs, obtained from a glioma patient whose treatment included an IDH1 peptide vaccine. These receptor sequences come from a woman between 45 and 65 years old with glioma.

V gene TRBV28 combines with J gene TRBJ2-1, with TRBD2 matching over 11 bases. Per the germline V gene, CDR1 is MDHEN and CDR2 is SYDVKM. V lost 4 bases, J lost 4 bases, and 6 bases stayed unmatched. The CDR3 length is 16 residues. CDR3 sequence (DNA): TGTGCCAGCAGTTCAATTGGGACTAGCGGATACAATGAGCAGTTCTTC. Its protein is CASSSIGTSGYNEQFF. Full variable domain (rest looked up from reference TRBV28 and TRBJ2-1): DVKVTQSSRYLVKRTGEKVFLECVQDMDHENMFWYRQDPGLGLRLIYFSYDVKMKEKGDIPEGYSVSREKKERFSLILESASTNQTSMYLCASSSIGTSGYNEQFFGPGTRLTVL.

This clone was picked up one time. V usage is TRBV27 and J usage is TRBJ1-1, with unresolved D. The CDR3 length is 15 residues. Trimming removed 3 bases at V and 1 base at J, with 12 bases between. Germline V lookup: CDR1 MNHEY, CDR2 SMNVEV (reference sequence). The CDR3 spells CASSLSRPENTEAFF. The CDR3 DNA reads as TGTGCCAGCAGTTTGTCGCGGCCGGAGAACACTGAAGCTTTCTTT.

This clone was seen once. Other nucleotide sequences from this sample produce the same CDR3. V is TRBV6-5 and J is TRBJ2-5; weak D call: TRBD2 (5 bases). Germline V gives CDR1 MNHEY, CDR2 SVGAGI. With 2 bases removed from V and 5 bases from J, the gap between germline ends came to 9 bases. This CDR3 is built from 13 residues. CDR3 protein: CASSYRGRETQYF. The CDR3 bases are TGTGCCAGCAGTTACCGGGGTCGGGAGACCCAGTACTTC.

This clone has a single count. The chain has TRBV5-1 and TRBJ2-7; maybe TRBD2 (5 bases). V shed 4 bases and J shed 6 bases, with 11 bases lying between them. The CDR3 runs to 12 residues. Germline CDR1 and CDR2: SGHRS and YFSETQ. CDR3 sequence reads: CASSAGSSEQYF. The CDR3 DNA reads TGCGCCAGCAGCGCTGGGAGTAGCGAGCAGTACTTC.

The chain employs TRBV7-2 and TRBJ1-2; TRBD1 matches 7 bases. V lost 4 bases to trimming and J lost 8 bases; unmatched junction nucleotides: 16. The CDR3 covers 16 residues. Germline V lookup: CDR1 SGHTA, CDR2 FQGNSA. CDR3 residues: CASSSDGRQGGSGYTF. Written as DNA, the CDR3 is TGTGCCAGCAGCTCCGACGGGCGGCAGGGGGGGAGCGGCTACACCTTC.

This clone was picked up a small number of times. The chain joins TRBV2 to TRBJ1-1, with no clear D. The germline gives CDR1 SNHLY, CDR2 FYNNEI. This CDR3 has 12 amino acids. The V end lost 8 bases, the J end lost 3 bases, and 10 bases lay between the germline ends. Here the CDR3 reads CASPERDTEAFF. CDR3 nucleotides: TGTGCCAGCCCCGAGAGGGACACTGAAGCTTTCTTT.

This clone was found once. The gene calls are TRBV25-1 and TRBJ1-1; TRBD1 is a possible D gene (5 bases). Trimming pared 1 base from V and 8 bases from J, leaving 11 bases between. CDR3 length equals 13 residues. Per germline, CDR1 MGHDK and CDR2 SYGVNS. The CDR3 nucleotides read TGTGCCAGCAGTGAATTAGGGGTACGGGAAGCTTTCTTT. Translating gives CASSELGVREAFF. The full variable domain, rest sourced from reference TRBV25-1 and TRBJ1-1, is EADIYQTPRYLVIGTGKKITLECSQTMGHDKMYWYQQDPGMELHLIHYSYGVNSTEKGDLSSESTVSRIRTEHFPLTLESARPSHTSQYLCASSELGVREAFFGQGTRLTVV.

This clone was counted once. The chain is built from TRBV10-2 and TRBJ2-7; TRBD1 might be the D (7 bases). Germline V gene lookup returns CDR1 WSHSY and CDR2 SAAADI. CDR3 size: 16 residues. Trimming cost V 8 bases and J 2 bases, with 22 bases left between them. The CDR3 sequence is CASAIPTGRETYEQYF. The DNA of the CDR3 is TGCGCCAGCGCGATTCCGACAGGGCGGGAAACCTACGAGCAGTACTTC.

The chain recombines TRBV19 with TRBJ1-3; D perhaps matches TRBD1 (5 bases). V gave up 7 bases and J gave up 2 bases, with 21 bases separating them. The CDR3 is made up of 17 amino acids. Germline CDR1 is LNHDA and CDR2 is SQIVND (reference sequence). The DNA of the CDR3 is TGTGCCAGTACCCCCCGACAGCCCCCACGGCCTGGAAACACCATATATTTT. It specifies CASTPRQPPRPGNTIYF.

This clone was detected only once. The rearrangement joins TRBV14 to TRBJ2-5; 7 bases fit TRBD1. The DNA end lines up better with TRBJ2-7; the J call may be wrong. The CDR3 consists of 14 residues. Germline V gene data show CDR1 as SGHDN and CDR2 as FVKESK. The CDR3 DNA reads TGTGCCAGCAGCCAAAGGGACAGCTCCTACGAGCAGTACTTC. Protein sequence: CASSQRDSSYEQYF.

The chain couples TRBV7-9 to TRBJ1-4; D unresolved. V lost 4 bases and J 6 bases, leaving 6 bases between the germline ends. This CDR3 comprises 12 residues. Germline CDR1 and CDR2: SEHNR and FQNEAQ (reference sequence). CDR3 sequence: CASSWADEKLFF. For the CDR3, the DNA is TGTGCCAGCAGCTGGGCGGATGAAAAACTGTTTTTT.

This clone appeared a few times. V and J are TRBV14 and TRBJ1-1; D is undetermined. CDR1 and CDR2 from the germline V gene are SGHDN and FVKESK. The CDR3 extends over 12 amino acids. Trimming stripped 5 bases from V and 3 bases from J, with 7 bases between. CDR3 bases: TGTGCCAGCAGCTTCACCTACACTGAAGCTTTCTTT. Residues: CASSFTYTEAFF.

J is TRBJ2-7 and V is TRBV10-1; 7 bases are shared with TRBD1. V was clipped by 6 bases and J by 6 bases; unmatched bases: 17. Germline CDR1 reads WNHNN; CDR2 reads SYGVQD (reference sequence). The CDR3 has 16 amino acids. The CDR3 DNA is TGCGCCAGCAGCGACCGGCTAGGGGGCAGCGGAGGCGAGCAGTACTTC. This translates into CASSDRLGGSGGEQYF.

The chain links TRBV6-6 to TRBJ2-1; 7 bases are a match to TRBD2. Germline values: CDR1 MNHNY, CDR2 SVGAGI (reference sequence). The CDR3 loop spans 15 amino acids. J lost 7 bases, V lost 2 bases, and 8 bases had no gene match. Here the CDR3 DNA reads TGTGCCAGCAGTTACCGGGACTACCTGCGTAATGAGCAGTTCTTC. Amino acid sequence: CASSYRDYLRNEQFF.

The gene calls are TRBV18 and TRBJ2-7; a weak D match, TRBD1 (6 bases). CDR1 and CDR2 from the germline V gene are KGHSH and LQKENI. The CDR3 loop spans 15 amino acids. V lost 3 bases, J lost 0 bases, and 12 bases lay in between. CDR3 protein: CASSPGQLSSYEQYF. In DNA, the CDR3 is TGTGCCAGCTCACCTGGACAGCTAAGCTCCTACGAGCAGTACTTC.

The CDR3 nucleotides are TGTGCCAGCTCACCAAGCCTGCTGGACACTGAAGCTTTCTTT. Protein product: CASSPSLLDTEAFF. The J gene is TRBJ1-1, the V gene TRBV18; D not resolved. The CDR3 contains 14 residues. V lost 2 bases to trimming and J lost 3 bases, with 10 bases between them. Germline V gene data show CDR1 as KGHSH and CDR2 as LQKENI. Complete variable domain (other parts from reference TRBV18 and TRBJ1-1): NAGVMQNPRHLVRRRGQEARLRCSPMKGHSHVYWYRQLPEEGLKFMVYLQKENIIDESGMPKERFSAEFPKEGPSILRIQQVVRGDSAAYFCASSPSLLDTEAFFGQGTRLTVV.